Sequencing of this TCR beta chain was carried out in a study of blood T cell repertoires in COVID-19. In the authors' workflow: For nucleated cells, counts were estimated from reference gene primer amplification. TCRdb's table, derived via immunoSEQ multiplex PCR, lists solely in-frame clones and lacks some. The DNA was the basis for D and trimming; V, J and clone size are from that table. The sample includes more than 85,000 clones, about 76% of them seen just once. Trimming removed 3 bases at V and 2 bases at J, with 8 bases between. The CDR3 covers 15 residues. CDR1 is MNHEY and CDR2 is SMNVEV in the germline V gene (reference sequence).

What was sequenced was peripheral blood. This sequence was found in a man aged 80 or over with acute or convalescent COVID-19. The chain combines TRBV27 with TRBJ2-6; a weak D match, TRBD1 (5 bases). The CDR3 DNA sequence: TGTGCCAGCAGTTTTTGGGGCACTGGGGCCAACGTCCTGACTTTC. Translating it yields CASSFWGTGANVLTF.